This T cell receptor beta chain stems from a study of blood T cell repertoires in COVID-19 (dated by TCRdb to the early 2020s). At the level of the whole study: Samples from collaborators originated in the United States, Italy and Spain and spanned both the acute and convalescent phases of COVID-19. The prospective study material was composed of cDNA or gDNA derived from T cells, B-cell-depleted T cells, or PBMCs. Where HLA class I and class II types were available, the types were taken from metadata supplied by the sample provider, not from assay-based typing. Nearly every sample came with metadata listing a de-identified subject ID, COVID-19 status, age in years and sex. Deeply sampled blood TCRbeta repertoires from subjects exposed to, actively infected with, or recovered from COVID-19 were included in the dataset. A freely available public database, intended as a resource for researchers studying the immune response to SARS-CoV-2, is where the repertoires were released. Samples were obtained from the ongoing ImmuneRACE study (first 160 participants) and from 950 to 1,500 subjects provided by 6 global collaborators. The research as a whole found: The quantity of clinical and demographic metadata differed by source and by participant and was supplied without curation.

V ends up 5 bases short and J 1 base short, with an unmatched junction base count of 5. The CDR3 runs 16 residues from the cysteine to the phenylalanine. Of the read, only the CDR3 DNA is kept; its 48 bases are in frame from base 1. The germline V gene specifies SGHNT as CDR1 and YENEEA as CDR2. TCRbeta CDR3 regions were amplified from genomic DNA using the immunoSEQ Assay, a bias-controlled multiplex PCR. The authors processed their data as follows. Within the assay, amplification of reference gene primers was used to estimate how many nucleated cells each sample contained. Sequence reads were collapsed and filtered to measure the absolute abundance of every unique TCRbeta CDR3 rearrangement. For each sample, productive Simpson clonality was calculated as the square root of Simpson's diversity index across productive rearrangements. The source is immuneACCESS, and TCRdb retained only in-frame sequences with V and J called. Part of the clones is not carried over; for the studies checked, unresolved V genes explain less than half of this, and the remainder is unexplained. V, J and clone size were drawn from that table, and D and trimming were deduced from the DNA. The sample contains roughly 230,000 clones, roughly nine tenths of them found a single time. The top ten constitute approximately 1.7% of the sample.

Remarks on this clone: Its antigen specificity is not known. Per-base qualities were not stored, and no clone one base away is much larger.

Collaborating institutions collected whole blood in K2EDTA tubes following their own protocols. Collaborator samples were shipped for TCRbeta analysis as frozen whole blood, isolated PBMCs, or DNA extracted from either sample type. Recombination connected TRBV11-3 to TRBJ2-3; TRBD2 agrees with 11 junctional bases. The sample comprised peripheral blood. The sequence was collected from a man aged 65 to 85 with acute or convalescent COVID-19. The bases are TGTGCCAGCAGCCCGGGACTAGCGGCCGGCACAGATACGCAGTATTTT. The translation is CASSPGLAAGTDTQYF.